These 8 T cell receptor beta chains originate from one sample sequenced in a study of CD8 T cells in ankylosing spondylitis. Study-level points and caveats: A motif of seven or eight highly homologous TCR beta variants was seen as apparently characteristic of ankylosing spondylitis blood.

TCRdb re-derived calls from the 5' RACE reads in MiXCR, one entry per CDR3 protein. Of roughly 670,000 distinct CDR3 sequences detected, around 20% appear once; the ten largest clones hold 15% to 20%. These TCRs are of unknown antigen specificity. Specimen: blood, either unsorted or a sorted T cell fraction (not recorded which). The receptors shown here come from a male donor with ankylosing spondylitis.

J is TRBJ2-5 and V is TRBV27, with D uncertain. The CDR3 runs to 14 residues. The V end was cut by 4 bases, the J end by 1 base, with 10 bases between. Germline CDR1 reads MNHEY; CDR2 reads SMNVEV (reference sequence). The CDR3 region has the DNA TGTGCCAGCAGTTCCCTAGGGCCCCAAGAGACCCAGTACTTC. Translation gives CASSSLGPQETQYF.

The chain joins TRBV6-2 or TRBV6-3 to TRBJ1-1, with 8 bases identical to TRBD1. This CDR3 has 14 amino acids. V trimming: 8 bases; J trimming: 4 bases; junction bases outside the gene matches: 9. CDR1 is MNHEY and CDR2 is SVGEGT in the germline V gene. CDR3 in DNA: TGTGCCAGCTCCATTATACAGGGGGGCACTGAAGCTTTCTTT. Translating gives CASSIIQGGTEAFF.

This clonotype was recorded a few times. V usage is TRBV4-1 and J usage is TRBJ2-2, with TRBD2 identical over 10 bases. The junction had 11 bases not matched to a gene; V was cut back by 1 base and J by 0 bases. The germline CDR1 and CDR2 sequences are MGHRA and YSYEKL. This CDR3 has 20 amino acids. DNA for the CDR3: TGCGCCAGCAGCCAAGGAGAGCTAGCGGGAGTTCGATCGAACACCGGGGAGCTGTTTTTT. Protein product: CASSQGELAGVRSNTGELFF.

This clonotype was picked up a small number of times. The chain couples TRBV4-3 to TRBJ2-3; D possibly corresponds to TRBD2 (6 bases). Germline V lookup: CDR1 LGHNA, CDR2 YSLEER. Trimming cost V 0 bases and J 6 bases, with 16 bases left between them. This CDR3 is 16 amino acids long. CDR3 residues: CASSQDLLALGDTQYF. The DNA of the CDR3 is TGCGCCAGCAGCCAAGATCTTCTAGCGCTGGGGGATACGCAGTATTTT.

There are a few counts of this clonotype. The genes are TRBV27 and TRBJ2-2; possibly TRBD1 for D (6 bases). V gave up 6 bases and J gave up 1 base, with 15 bases separating them. The CDR3 spans 16 residues. Germline assignment: CDR1 MNHEY and CDR2 SMNVEV (reference sequence). The CDR3 loop reads CASSSKGTLNTGELFF. The CDR3 DNA reads as TGTGCCAGCAGCTCAAAGGGGACACTGAACACCGGGGAGCTGTTTTTT.

The rearrangement joins TRBV2 to TRBJ2-7; the match to TRBD1 covers 12 bases. CDR1 and CDR2 from the germline V gene are SNHLY and FYNNEI. The CDR3 runs 16 residues. Trimming removed 6 bases from V and 1 base from J; junction bases left unmatched: 7. The CDR3 DNA reads TGTGCCAGCAGCCGGGACAGGGGGCAGATGTCCTACGAGCAGTACTTC. Amino acid sequence: CASSRDRGQMSYEQYF.

V and J are TRBV20-1 and TRBJ1-1; TRBD1 matches at 9 bases. J lost 0 bases, V lost 2 bases, and 4 bases had no gene match. The CDR3 is made up of 15 amino acids. Per the germline V gene, CDR1 is DFQATT and CDR2 is SNEGSKA (reference sequence). The CDR3 loop is CSARLGTGMNTEAFF. CDR3 nucleotide sequence: TGCAGTGCTAGACTAGGGACAGGGATGAACACTGAAGCTTTCTTT.

V gene TRBV29-1 combines with J gene TRBJ1-2; D remains ambiguous. Trimming left V 6 bases short and J 5 bases short, with 19 bases between. The CDR3 covers 14 residues. Germline assignment: CDR1 SQVTM and CDR2 ANQGSEA. CDR3 sequence: CSVSNSRVNYGYTF. DNA of the CDR3: TGCAGCGTCTCTAATAGCCGGGTCAATTATGGCTACACCTTC.